The next 5 T cell receptor beta chains were all read from a single sample in a study of T-cell reconstitution after alpha-beta-depleted transplantation in children. Researchers prepared the TCRbeta library using unique molecular identifiers, the study reports. TCRdb reprocessed the PCR reads via MiXCR and lists one record per CDR3 protein. This table holds approximately 520,000 distinct CDR3 sequences, about 30% found once. The sequencing here drew on PBMCs from the stem cell graft donor, taken from the stem cell graft. These receptors were obtained from a human donor who donated a stem cell graft to a child with aplastic anemia.

This clonotype appeared a few times. This chain links TRBV7-2 with TRBJ2-1, with unresolved D. V was pared by 2 bases and J by 5 bases, with 13 bases between. Germline-derived CDR1 and CDR2 are SGHTA and FQGNSA. The CDR3 length is 15 residues. Written as DNA, the CDR3 is TGTGCCAGCAGCTTATCTACATTGTGGGACAATGAGCAGTTCTTC. Translating gives CASSLSTLWDNEQFF.

In its sample, this clonotype was seen a few times. The genes are TRBV29-1 and TRBJ1-1, with TRBD1 matching 9 bases. Germline CDR1 reads SQVTM; CDR2 reads ANQGSEA. The CDR3 has 15 amino acids. Losses at the gene ends were 0 bases for V and 6 bases for J; bases not matched to a gene: 8. CDR3 loop: CSVEEGDRVRAEAFF. The CDR3 DNA follows: TGCAGCGTTGAAGAAGGGGACAGGGTGAGAGCTGAAGCTTTCTTT.

This clonotype came up a few times. This sequence joins TRBV27 and TRBJ1-1; the D gene is possibly TRBD1 (5 bases). This CDR3 comprises 14 residues. Germline lookup yields CDR1 MNHEY and CDR2 SMNVEV (reference sequence). V was clipped by 4 bases and J by 1 base, with 10 bases between them. The CDR3 DNA reads TGTGCCAGCAGTTCCCTTGGACAGAACACTGAAGCTTTCTTT. This sequence encodes CASSSLGQNTEAFF.

V is TRBV9 and J is TRBJ1-1; D gene uncertain. Germline values: CDR1 SGDLS, CDR2 YYNGEE. CDR3 size: 17 residues. V lost 0 bases, J lost 1 base, and 16 bases lay in between. CDR3 sequence reads: CASSVVDYLGGNTEAFF. The CDR3 region has the DNA TGTGCCAGCAGCGTAGTAGATTACTTAGGAGGGAACACTGAAGCTTTCTTT.

The chain links TRBV18 to TRBJ2-1; 16 nucleotides agree with TRBD2. Germline trimming cut 3 bases from V and 6 bases from J; bases unmatched to any gene: 2. The CDR3 totals 16 residues. Germline loops: CDR1 KGHSH, CDR2 LQKENI. The CDR3 sequence is CASSPGTSGRANEQFF. DNA for the CDR3: TGTGCCAGCTCACCTGGGACTAGCGGGAGGGCCAATGAGCAGTTCTTC.